This entry describes one T cell receptor beta chain. The V segment lost 3 bases and the J segment 5 bases; nucleotides outside the gene matches: 4. The CDR3 is made up of 14 amino acids. Germline V gene sequence: CDR1 SNHLY, CDR2 FYNNEI. The sample belongs to a study of cytomegalovirus exposure and HLA in healthy donors. The primer mix had 60 Vbeta and 13 Jbeta primers. Sequencing was performed with immunoSEQ multiplex PCR; in TCRdb, only in-frame clones are kept and a portion is missing. The repertoire consists of roughly 100,000 clones, with more than 65% occurring once and the leading ten covering 10% to 13%.

Sequencing was carried out using PBMCs. This receptor was taken from a woman aged 18 to 35 in good health and CMV-seropositive. The chain employs TRBV2 and TRBJ2-1; 7 nucleotides agree with TRBD1. CDR3 amino acids: CASSDWDRNNEQFF. The CDR3 DNA follows: TGTGCCAGCAGTGATTGGGACAGAAACAATGAGCAGTTCTTC.